The 14 T cell receptor beta chains in this list originate from one sample, sequenced in a study of patients and donors after allogeneic stem cell transplantation. TCRdb re-called the RT-PCR reads with MiXCR, one entry per CDR3 protein. The sample lists roughly 960,000 distinct CDR3 sequences, over 15% occurring once. Sequenced sample: blood, either unsorted or a sorted T cell fraction (not recorded which). Receptors were obtained from a human donor who was either an allogeneic HSCT recipient or a stem cell or donor lymphocyte infusion donor (not recorded which). It is not recorded whose cells these are; they may come from a transplant donor.

This clonotype was seen at least ten times. The chain is built from TRBV5-6 and TRBJ2-1; D possibly matches TRBD1 or TRBD2 (5 bases each). Germline V gene lookup returns CDR1 SGHDT and CDR2 YYEEEE. V shed 2 bases and J shed 10 bases, with 16 bases lying between them. There are 14 residues in the CDR3. The CDR3, as DNA: TGTGCCAGCAGCTTAGATTCCCGGGACGTAGAGCAGTTCTTC. Translating gives CASSLDSRDVEQFF.

The chain is built from TRBV2 and TRBJ2-2; D assignment may be TRBD1 or TRBD2 (5 bases each). The CDR3 totals 16 residues. CDR1 is SNHLY, CDR2 FYNNEI, per germline. V dropped 6 bases and J dropped 3 bases, with 17 bases sitting between them. CDR3 residues: CASRGTPLFDTGELFF. Here the CDR3 DNA reads TGTGCCAGCAGAGGGACCCCTTTATTTGACACCGGGGAGCTGTTTTTT.

This clonotype was counted ten times or more. V is TRBV7-2 and J is TRBJ1-1; TRBD1 is a possible D gene (5 bases). The CDR3 spans 16 residues. Trimming left V 1 base short and J 1 base short, with 13 bases between. CDR1 and CDR2 (germline): SGHTA, FQGNSA. The CDR3 sequence is CASSLESGGWNTEAFF. The CDR3, as DNA: TGTGCCAGCAGCTTAGAGTCGGGGGGGTGGAACACTGAAGCTTTCTTT.

This clonotype was seen many times. J is TRBJ1-2 and V is TRBV12-3 or TRBV12-4, with D unresolved. V was clipped by 7 bases and J by 3 bases, with 12 bases between them. The CDR3 runs 13 residues. The CDR3 region has the DNA TGTGCCAGCACCCAAGGAGTTGACTATGGCTACACCTTC. It encodes CASTQGVDYGYTF.

This clonotype has a handful of counts. The chain uses TRBV6-1 and TRBJ2-7; 7 nucleotides line up with TRBD2. Trimming at V came to 5 bases and at J to 1 base, leaving 5 bases not matched to a gene. The CDR3 is 14 residues long. Per germline, CDR1 MNHNS and CDR2 SASEGT. CDR3 bases: TGTGCCAGCAGTCTGACTAGCCTTTCCTACGAGCAGTACTTC. Translation: CASSLTSLSYEQYF.

This rearrangement joins TRBV12-3 or TRBV12-4 to TRBJ1-5, with D unclear. The CDR3 contains 13 residues. Trimming removed 6 bases from V and 2 bases from J, with 8 bases in between. The CDR3 sequence: CASSPVGNQPQHF. CDR3 nucleotide sequence: TGTGCCAGCAGCCCCGTAGGCAATCAGCCCCAGCATTTT.

The table lists this clonotype with a count of one. V is TRBV12-3 or TRBV12-4 and J is TRBJ2-7; TRBD2 aligns across 7 bases. Germline trimming cut 6 bases from V and 4 bases from J; bases unmatched to any gene: 9. This CDR3 has 14 amino acids. The CDR3 region has the DNA TGTGCCAGCAGACCAACTAGCGCGGGGTACGAGCAGTACTTC. It translates to CASRPTSAGYEQYF.

Only a few counts were recorded for this clonotype. The chain recombines TRBV12-3 or TRBV12-4 with TRBJ1-2, with D uncertain. V lost 2 bases to trimming and J lost 7 bases, with 8 bases between them. The CDR3 runs to 12 residues. This CDR3 reads CASSLSARGYTF. The CDR3 nucleotides are TGTGCCAGCAGTTTATCGGCCCGTGGCTACACCTTC.

The sample holds many counts of this clonotype. This chain links TRBV24-1 with TRBJ2-1; 11 bases align to TRBD2. V shed 4 bases and J 6 bases; nucleotides not matched to a gene: 7. There are 16 residues in the CDR3. Germline values: CDR1 KGHDR, CDR2 SFDVKD. CDR3 bases: TGTGCCACCAGTGAGTTAGCGGGAGGGTTTGTCAATGAGCAGTTCTTC. Protein product: CATSELAGGFVNEQFF.

This clonotype appeared a few times. The chain employs TRBV20-1 and TRBJ2-3; 11 bases match TRBD2. CDR3 length equals 15 residues. V lost 5 bases to trimming and J lost 3 bases; unmatched junction nucleotides: 7. The germline gives CDR1 DFQATT, CDR2 SNEGSKA (reference sequence). This CDR3 is CSAPIAGGGTDTQYF. In nucleotides, the CDR3 is TGCAGTGCTCCGATAGCGGGAGGGGGGACAGATACGCAGTATTTT.

V is TRBV7-2 and J is TRBJ2-5; 12 bases fit TRBD2. The germline gives CDR1 SGHTA, CDR2 FQGNSA. The CDR3 has 16 residues. The junction had 5 bases not matched to a gene; V was cut back by 5 bases and J by 1 base. The CDR3 is CASSPQLAGGQETQYF. For the CDR3, the DNA is TGTGCCAGCAGCCCGCAACTAGCGGGAGGCCAAGAGACCCAGTACTTC.

This chain uses TRBV24-1 with TRBJ2-1, with 11 bases lining up with TRBD1. Germline CDR1 is KGHDR and CDR2 is SFDVKD. There are 16 residues in the CDR3. After removal of 3 bases from V and 4 bases from J, the junction contained 4 bases not matched to a gene. For the CDR3, the DNA is TGTGCCACCAGTGATAAGTGGGACAGGGGGTACAATGAGCAGTTCTTC. This gives the protein CATSDKWDRGYNEQFF.

J is TRBJ2-2 and V is TRBV25-1; a weak D match, TRBD2 (5 bases). CDR1 MGHDK and CDR2 SYGVNS come from the germline V gene. Trimming took off 6 bases at V and 3 bases at J, with 17 bases between the two ends. This CDR3 spans 16 amino acids. CDR3 amino acids: CASRPSRPGYTGELFF. CDR3 sequence (DNA): TGTGCCAGCAGACCTTCCCGCCCGGGGTACACCGGGGAGCTGTTTTTT. The complete variable domain, with remaining parts taken from reference TRBV25-1 and TRBJ2-2, reads EADIYQTPRYLVIGTGKKITLECSQTMGHDKMYWYQQDPGMELHLIHYSYGVNSTEKGDLSSESTVSRIRTEHFPLTLESARPSHTSQYLCASRPSRPGYTGELFFGEGSRLTVL.

This chain uses TRBV18 with TRBJ2-7, with TRBD2 matching 8 bases. This CDR3 region has 16 residues. Trimming cost V 0 bases and J 4 bases; bases outside gene matches: 8. Germline V gene data show CDR1 as KGHSH and CDR2 as LQKENI. In nucleotides, the CDR3 is TGTGCCAGCTCACCACCGGAGGTAGCGGGAATGTACGAGCAGTACTTC. Its translation is CASSPPEVAGMYEQYF.